Sequencing of this T cell receptor beta chain was carried out in a study of Graves' ophthalmopathy and Graves' hyperthyroidism. In the study overall: Peripheral blood was gathered at first diagnosis, ahead of any treatment whatsoever.

This clonotype has just a few counts. The CDR3 is made up of 15 amino acids. CDR1 and CDR2 from the germline V gene are MNHEY and SMNVEV (reference sequence). The V end lost 5 bases, the J end lost 5 bases, and 19 bases lay between the germline ends. TCR beta CDR3 amplification used RNA transcripts. A first-round RT-PCR used HTBI primers, followed by a second-round multiplex PCR. TCRdb passed the multiplex PCR reads through MiXCR, listing each CDR3 protein once. This table has hundreds of thousands of distinct CDR3 sequences, about 24% appearing once. A roughly 9.3 ml volume of fresh peripheral blood provided the PBMCs.

The sequence was obtained from a young woman with stable Graves' hyperthyroidism. Some clones in this sample may be carry-over from other donors' samples. The sequenced material came from peripheral blood. The V and J genes are TRBV27 and TRBJ2-7, with D possibly matching TRBD1 (6 bases). This chain's CDR3 is CASSTFDRSNDEQYF. The DNA of the CDR3 is TGTGCCAGCAGTACCTTCGACAGGTCGAACGACGAGCAGTACTTC.